Sequencing of this T cell receptor beta chain was carried out in a study of OX40 agonist ivuxolimab in advanced cancers. Study summary: The dose of intravenous ivuxolimab that patients received every 2 weeks ranged from 0.01 to 10 mg/kg. Findings of the study overall: Patients who responded partially at 0.1-3.0 mg/kg showed clonal expansion ranking among the lowest.

Produced via immunoSEQ multiplex PCR; TCRdb's table is partial and in-frame only. The sample includes some 64,000 clones, about 85% of them seen just once. Regarding this clone: Its specificity is unknown.

This CDR3 has 15 amino acids. CDR1 is MGHDK and CDR2 is SYGVNS in the germline V gene. V dropped 8 bases and J dropped 5; count of bases not matched to a gene: 11. The material sequenced was CD4+ or CD8+ T cells sorted from blood, taken in a trial of the OX40 agonist ivuxolimab. The receptor was derived from an adult with an advanced solid tumor such as melanoma, head and neck, liver or kidney cancer. The V call is TRBV25-1, the J call TRBJ2-1; TRBD2 aligns across 8 bases. The CDR3 nucleotides are TGTGCCAGCCGGGCCCGGGGGGGCGCTGACAATGAGCAGTTCTTC. It translates to CASRARGGADNEQFF.